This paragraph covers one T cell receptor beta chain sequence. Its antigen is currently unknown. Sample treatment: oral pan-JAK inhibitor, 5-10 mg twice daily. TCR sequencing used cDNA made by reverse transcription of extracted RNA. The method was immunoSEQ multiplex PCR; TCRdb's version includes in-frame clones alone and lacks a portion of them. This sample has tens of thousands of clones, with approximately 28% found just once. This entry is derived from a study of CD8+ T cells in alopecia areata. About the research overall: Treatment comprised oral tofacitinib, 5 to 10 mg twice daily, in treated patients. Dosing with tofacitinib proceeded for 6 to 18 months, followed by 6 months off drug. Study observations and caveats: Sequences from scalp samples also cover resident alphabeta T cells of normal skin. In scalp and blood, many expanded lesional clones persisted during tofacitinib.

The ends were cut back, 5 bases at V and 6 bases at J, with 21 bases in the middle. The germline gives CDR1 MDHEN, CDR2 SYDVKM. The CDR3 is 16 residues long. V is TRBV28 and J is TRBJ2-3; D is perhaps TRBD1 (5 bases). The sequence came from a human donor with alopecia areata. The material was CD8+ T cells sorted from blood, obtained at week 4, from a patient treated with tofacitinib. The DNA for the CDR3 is TGTGCCAGCAGTACCTCCGACAGCCCTATATGGGATACGCAGTATTTT. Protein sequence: CASSTSDSPIWDTQYF.